These 3 T cell receptor beta chains came from one sample sequenced in a study of TIL therapy for anti-PD-1-resistant metastatic lung cancer. The libraries were made with immunoSEQ v3. Method: immunoSEQ multiplex PCR; TCRdb's copy keeps in-frame clones and lacks some. The top ten hold around an eighth of the sample, which has 10,000 to 12,000 clones, 50% to 65% seen once. Sample time point: pre-treatment sample, taken before nivolumab and TIL therapy. Tumor tissue came from excised metastases, mostly pleural nodules or supraclavicular lymph nodes. The material sequenced was tumor tissue, taken at baseline. All receptors come from a person between 30 and 79 years old with non-small cell lung cancer.

This clone was counted only a few times. The rearrangement uses TRBV6-5 and TRBJ2-7; 8 bases align to TRBD1. Looked up from germline, CDR1 is MNHEY and CDR2 is SVGAGI. J gave up 2 bases and V 6 bases, and 6 bases lay outside the gene matches. The CDR3 has 14 residues. This CDR3 is CASRWDRSTYEQYF. The CDR3 nucleotides are TGTGCCAGCAGGTGGGACAGGAGTACCTACGAGCAGTACTTC.

This chain joins TRBV6-5 and TRBJ2-5; TRBD1 is a possible D gene (6 bases). V gave up 6 bases and J gave up 0 bases, with 11 bases separating them. The CDR3 runs to 14 residues. CDR1 MNHEY and CDR2 SVGAGI come from the germline V gene. The CDR3, as DNA: TGTGCCAGCAGCGTACAGGGAAACCAAGAGACCCAGTACTTC. Its protein is CASSVQGNQETQYF.

This chain links TRBV29-1 with TRBJ1-1; perhaps TRBD1 as D (6 bases). CDR1 and CDR2 from the germline V gene are SQVTM and ANQGSEA. This CDR3 is 13 amino acids long. V was cut by 2 bases and J by 6 bases, with 13 bases left in between. The CDR3 loop reads CSVELQGLPEAFF. The CDR3 bases are TGCAGCGTTGAACTGCAGGGGTTACCTGAAGCTTTCTTT.